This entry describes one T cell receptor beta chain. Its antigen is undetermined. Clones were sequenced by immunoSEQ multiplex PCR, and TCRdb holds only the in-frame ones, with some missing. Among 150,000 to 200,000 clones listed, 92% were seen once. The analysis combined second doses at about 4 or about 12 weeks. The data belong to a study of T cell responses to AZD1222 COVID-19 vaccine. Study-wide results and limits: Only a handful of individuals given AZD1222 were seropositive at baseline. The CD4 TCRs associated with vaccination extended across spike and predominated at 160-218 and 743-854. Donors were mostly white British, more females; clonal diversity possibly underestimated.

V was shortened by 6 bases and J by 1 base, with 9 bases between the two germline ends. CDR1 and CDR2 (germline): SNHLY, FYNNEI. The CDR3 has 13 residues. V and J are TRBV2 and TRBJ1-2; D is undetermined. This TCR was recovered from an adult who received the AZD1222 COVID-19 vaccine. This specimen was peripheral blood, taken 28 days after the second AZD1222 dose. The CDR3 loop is CASRDLHNYGYTF. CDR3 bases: TGTGCCAGCAGGGACCTCCATAACTATGGCTACACCTTC.